One and the same sample provided the 2 T cell receptor beta chains below, sequenced in a study of response to subunit inactivated influenza vaccine. TCRdb independently ran MiXCR on the RT-PCR reads; one entry per CDR3 protein. Of some 600,000 distinct CDR3 sequences listed, 14% were seen once; the top ten hold 7.5% to 8%. This specimen consisted of PBMCs from blood, obtained 14 to 15 days before vaccination. The receptors shown here come from a man aged 50 or older who received an inactivated influenza vaccine.

This clonotype was picked up a small number of times. The V call is TRBV3-1, the J call TRBJ2-5; D is perhaps TRBD2 (5 bases). Per germline, CDR1 LGHDT and CDR2 YNNKEL (reference sequence). The CDR3 covers 17 residues. Trimming cost V 1 base and J 7 bases, with 22 bases left between them. CDR3 sequence: CASSQGSKRPRIGTQYF. The DNA of the CDR3 is TGTGCCAGCAGCCAAGGAAGTAAGCGGCCTCGTATAGGGACCCAGTACTTC.

V gene TRBV9 combines with J gene TRBJ2-7, with TRBD1 matching over 9 bases. The CDR3 spans 14 residues. V gave up 4 bases and J gave up 3 bases; unmatched junction bases: 5. Germline V gene lookup returns CDR1 SGDLS and CDR2 YYNGEE. The CDR3 spells CASSSGQGYYEQYF. As DNA, the CDR3 is TGTGCCAGCAGCTCGGGACAGGGCTACTACGAGCAGTACTTC.